The clone carrying this T cell receptor (beta chain) was seen just once. The antigen is undetermined. The record originates from a study of OX40 agonist ivuxolimab in advanced cancers. Turning to the study itself: Patients enrolled in dose escalation were diagnosed with hepatocellular carcinoma, melanoma, renal cell or head and neck cancer.

V gave up 0 bases and J gave up 4 bases, with 10 bases separating them. The V gene's germline CDR1 is LGHNA and CDR2 YSLEER. This CDR3 has 15 amino acids. Sequencing used immunoSEQ multiplex PCR; TCRdb keeps in-frame clones, though not all of them. This table holds about 46,000 clones, around 86% found once. Study observations and caveats: At 0.1 to 3.0 mg/kg and by week 6, CD4+ and CD8+ T cells in the blood had expanded clonally.

The sample in question was CD4+ or CD8+ T cells sorted from blood, obtained in a trial of the OX40 agonist ivuxolimab. The TCR comes from an adult with an advanced solid tumor such as melanoma, head and neck, liver or kidney cancer. The chain has TRBV4-3 and TRBJ1-5, with D hard to call. The CDR3 sequence: CASSQDLQSNQPQHF. CDR3 sequence (DNA): TGCGCCAGCAGCCAAGATCTACAGTCGAATCAGCCCCAGCATTTT.